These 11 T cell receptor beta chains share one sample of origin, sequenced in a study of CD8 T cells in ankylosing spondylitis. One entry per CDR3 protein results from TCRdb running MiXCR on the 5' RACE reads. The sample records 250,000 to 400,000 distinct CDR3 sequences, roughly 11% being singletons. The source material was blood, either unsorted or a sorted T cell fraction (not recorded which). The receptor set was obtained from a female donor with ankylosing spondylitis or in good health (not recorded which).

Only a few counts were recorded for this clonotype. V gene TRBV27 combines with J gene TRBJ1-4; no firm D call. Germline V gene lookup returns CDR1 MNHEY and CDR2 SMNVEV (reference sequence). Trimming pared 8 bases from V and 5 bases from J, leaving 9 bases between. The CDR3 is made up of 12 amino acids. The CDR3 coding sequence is TGTGCCAGCTCCGGACCGAATGAAAAACTGTTTTTT. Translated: CASSGPNEKLFF.

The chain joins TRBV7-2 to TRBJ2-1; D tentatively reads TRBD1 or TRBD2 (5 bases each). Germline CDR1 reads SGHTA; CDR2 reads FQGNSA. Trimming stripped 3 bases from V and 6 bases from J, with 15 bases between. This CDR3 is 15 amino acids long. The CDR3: CASSFFGTPLNEQFF. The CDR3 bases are TGTGCCAGCAGCTTTTTTGGGACCCCGCTCAATGAGCAGTTCTTC.

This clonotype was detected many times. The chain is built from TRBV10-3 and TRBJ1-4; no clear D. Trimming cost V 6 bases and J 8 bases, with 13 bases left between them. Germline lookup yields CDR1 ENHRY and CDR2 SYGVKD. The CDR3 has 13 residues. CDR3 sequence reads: CAIREEAWEKLFF. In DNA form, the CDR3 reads TGTGCCATCAGGGAGGAGGCCTGGGAAAAACTGTTTTTT.

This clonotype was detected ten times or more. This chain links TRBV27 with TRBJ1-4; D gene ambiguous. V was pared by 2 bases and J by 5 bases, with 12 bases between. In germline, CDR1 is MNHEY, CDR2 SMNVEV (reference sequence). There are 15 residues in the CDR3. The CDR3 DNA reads TGTGCCAGCAGTTTAGCAGGAGGGTTAAATGAAAAACTGTTTTTT. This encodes CASSLAGGLNEKLFF.

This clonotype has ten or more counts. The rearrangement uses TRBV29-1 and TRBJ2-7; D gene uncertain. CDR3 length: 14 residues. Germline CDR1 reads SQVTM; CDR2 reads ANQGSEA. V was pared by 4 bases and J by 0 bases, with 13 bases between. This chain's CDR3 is CSVGGSQLSYEQYF. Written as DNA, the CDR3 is TGCAGCGTTGGAGGTAGCCAACTCTCCTACGAGCAGTACTTC.

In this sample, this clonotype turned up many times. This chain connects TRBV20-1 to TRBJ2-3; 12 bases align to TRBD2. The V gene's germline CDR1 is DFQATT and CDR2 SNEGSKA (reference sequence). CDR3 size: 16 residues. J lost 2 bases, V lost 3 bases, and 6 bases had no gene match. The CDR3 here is CSARLAGGLLTDTQYF. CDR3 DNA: TGCAGTGCTAGGCTAGCGGGGGGGTTACTCACAGATACGCAGTATTTT.

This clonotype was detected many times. In nucleotides, the CDR3 is TGCGCCAGCAGCTCCACCGGGACTACTAGCACAGATACGCAGTATTTT. This codes for CASSSTGTTSTDTQYF. The chain combines TRBV5-1 with TRBJ2-3; TRBD2 aligns across 7 bases. The CDR3 runs to 16 residues. V was pared by 3 bases and J by 0 bases, with 7 bases of the junction left unmatched. CDR1 and CDR2 from the germline V gene are SGHRS and YFSETQ.

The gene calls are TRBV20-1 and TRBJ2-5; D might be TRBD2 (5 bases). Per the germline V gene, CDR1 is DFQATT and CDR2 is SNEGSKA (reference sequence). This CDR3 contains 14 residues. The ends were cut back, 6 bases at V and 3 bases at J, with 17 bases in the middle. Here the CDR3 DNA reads TGCAGTGCAATAGAAGGGTGGGAGAAAGAGACCCAGTACTTC. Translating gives CSAIEGWEKETQYF.

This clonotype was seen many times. The CDR3 protein is CASSFGGATDTQYF. CDR3 bases: TGCGCCAGCAGCTTCGGGGGGGCTACAGATACGCAGTATTTT. J is TRBJ2-3 and V is TRBV5-1; 8 bases match TRBD2. Germline CDR1 and CDR2: SGHRS and YFSETQ. Germline trimming cut 2 bases from V and 3 bases from J; bases unmatched to any gene: 2. The CDR3 consists of 14 residues.

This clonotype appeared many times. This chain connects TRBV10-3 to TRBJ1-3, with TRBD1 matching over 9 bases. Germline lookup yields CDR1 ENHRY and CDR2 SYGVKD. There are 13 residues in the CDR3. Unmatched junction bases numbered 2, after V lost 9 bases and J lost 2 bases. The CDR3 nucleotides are TGTGCCATTCGACAGGGGGCTGGAAACACCATATATTTT. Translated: CAIRQGAGNTIYF.

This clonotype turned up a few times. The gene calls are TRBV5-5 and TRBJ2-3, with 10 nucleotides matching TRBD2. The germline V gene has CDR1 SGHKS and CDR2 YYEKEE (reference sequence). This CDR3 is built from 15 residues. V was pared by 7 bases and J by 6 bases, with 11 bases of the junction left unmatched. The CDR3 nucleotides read TGTGCCAGCCTCATGGCTAGCGGGGGCCGGGATACGCAGTATTTT. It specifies CASLMASGGRDTQYF.